These T cell receptor beta chains were read from a single sample in a study of T cell changes during pregnancy in multiple sclerosis. Produced via immunoSEQ multiplex PCR; TCRdb's table is partial and in-frame only. This table holds tens of thousands of clones, roughly 94% found once. Specimen: CD4+ T cells from peripheral blood mononuclear cells, collected after pregnancy. The source is a female donor with multiple sclerosis, enrolled in a pregnancy study. The conserved cysteine and the conserved F or W are not part of the CDR3 here.

j_call,v_call,cdr3_aa
TRBJ2-1,TRBV28,ASRGGAYNEQF
.,TRBV4-1,ASSQARLNSYEQY
TRBJ1-2,TRBV19,ASSTQTGQNYGYT
TRBJ2-7,TRBV6-1,ASSGRAAGEQY
.,TRBV27,ASSGGIYEQY
TRBJ2-1,TRBV9,ASSVELAGGGDEQF
TRBJ2-7,TRBV13,ASSLLTGQGASYEQY
TRBJ2-5,TRBV28,ASSLFVGVGETQY
TRBJ1-1,TRBV6-5,ASSYSTGVEAF
TRBJ1-2,TRBV27,ASSFDNRPAGGYT
TRBJ2-2,TRBV18,ASSPRTGDTGELF
TRBJ2-1,TRBV5-1,ASNNAQGYEQF
TRBJ1-5,TRBV28,ASSLAGGQGNQPQH
TRBJ1-6,TRBV6-5,ASSLDRGQANSPLH
TRBJ2-7,TRBV6-1,ASSEMAGGRLGEQY
TRBJ2-2,TRBV18,ASSPLGGDLDTGELF
TRBJ2-3,TRBV18,ASSPPQLTDTQY
TRBJ2-1,TRBV5-1,ASSLLAVYNEQF
TRBJ2-2,TRBV29-1,SAISGPVDTGELF
TRBJ2-1,TRBV9,ASSVRERSTYNEQF
TRBJ2-3,TRBV11-3,ASSPDDGTQY
TRBJ1-5,TRBV27,ASSTVGGRYQPQH
TRBJ1-3,TRBV6-6,ASSQTGNTIY
TRBJ2-5,TRBV7-7,ASSFGRQETQY
TRBJ2-3,TRBV7-2,ASRYQAGGTDTQY
TRBJ2-1,TRBV5-4,ASSLAFTSGSRNEQF
TRBJ2-7,TRBV23-1,ASVSDSLTYEQY
TRBJ2-5,TRBV6-1,ASSGQGTYQETQY
TRBJ2-7,TRBV2,ASRGGTGGTYEQY
TRBJ2-1,TRBV5-1,ASMPGLLNYNEQF
TRBJ2-3,TRBV7-9,ASSLGGGPSDTQY
TRBJ1-2,TRBV9,ASSVAARMNYGYT
TRBJ1-1,TRBV7-9,ASSFSGGGNTEAF
TRBJ1-1,TRBV28,ASSLLSGGVRNTEAF
TRBJ2-3,TRBV29-1,SVFPGTVSDTQY
TRBJ2-1,TRBV5-1,ASSLPSGRAEGHEQF
TRBJ2-5,TRBV14,ASSQDGATGSPYQETQY
TRBJ2-7,TRBV2,ASSLGQLSYEQY
TRBJ2-7,TRBV6-1,ASSAVSYEQY
TRBJ2-1,TRBV28,ASRTSGSGVYNEQF
TRBJ1-5,TRBV30,AWSVGDRVQPQH
TRBJ1-1,TRBV30,ALRGQMNTEAF
TRBJ2-3,TRBV28,ASRSADRGTDTQY
TRBJ2-3,TRBV5-1,ASSLELAGTTDTQY
TRBJ2-5,TRBV7-2,ASSPRQGAYQETQY
TRBJ2-7,TRBV28,ASSFGGAGYEQY
TRBJ1-3,TRBV5-6,ASSLAGAGNTIY
TRBJ2-2,TRBV28,ASSLLQGGTGELF
TRBJ2-5,TRBV6-1,ASSEAAARGETQY
TRBJ2-7,TRBV29-1,SVGGGGQPTYEQY
TRBJ2-1,TRBV6-5,ASSTPGQGYNEQF
TRBJ2-1,TRBV6-5,ASTASGTGSFEQF
TRBJ2-4,TRBV28,ASSLTGAKNIQY